This T cell receptor (beta chain) appears in the sequencing data of a study of T-cell memory formation after mild COVID-19. Regarding the study as a whole: Contracting CD4+ clones were located mainly in CM and EM, and CD8+ clones in EMRA. Second-wave clones peaking on day 37 lacked confirmed SARS-CoV-2 specificity.

This clonotype appeared a few times. Its cognate antigen is unknown. The TCR alpha and TCR beta cDNA libraries, bearing sample barcodes and UMIs, were generated by 5'RACE using constant-segment primers. TCRdb processed the 5' RACE reads anew with MiXCR; each CDR3 protein has one entry. The table includes around 340,000 distinct CDR3 sequences, roughly 14% detected once. Trimming pared 4 bases from V and 4 bases from J, leaving 6 bases between. This CDR3 comprises 12 residues. In germline, CDR1 is LGHNA, CDR2 YNFKEQ. Sequencing was performed on PBMCs or a T cell subset sorted from them (not recorded which). The chain employs TRBV4-2 and TRBJ2-3; no clear D. The clonotype comes from a young man who had mild COVID-19 (a few samples of this study predate the infection). Cell type and time point are not known. CDR3 bases: TGTGCCAGCAGCCGAGCCGCAGATACGCAGTATTTT. This encodes CASSRAADTQYF.